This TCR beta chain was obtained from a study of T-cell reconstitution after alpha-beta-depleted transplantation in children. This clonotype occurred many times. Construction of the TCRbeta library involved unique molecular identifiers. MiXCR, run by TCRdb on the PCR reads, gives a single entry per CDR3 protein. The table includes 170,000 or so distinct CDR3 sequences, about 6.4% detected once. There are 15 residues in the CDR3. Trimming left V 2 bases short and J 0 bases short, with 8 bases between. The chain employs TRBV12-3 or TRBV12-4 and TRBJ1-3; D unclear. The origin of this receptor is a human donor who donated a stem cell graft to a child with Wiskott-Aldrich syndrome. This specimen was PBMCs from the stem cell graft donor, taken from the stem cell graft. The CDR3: CASSLRQFSGNTIYF. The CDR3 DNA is TGTGCCAGCAGTTTAAGGCAGTTCTCTGGAAACACCATATATTTT.